This T cell receptor beta chain comes out of a study of blood T cell repertoires in COVID-19. J lost 7 bases, V lost 5 bases, and 4 bases had no gene match. The CDR3 consists of 13 residues. Germline V CDR1 and CDR2: MNHEY, SMNVEV (reference sequence). The protocol was immunoSEQ multiplex PCR, while the TCRdb copy is restricted to in-frame clones and leaves out a portion. The table lists over 45,000 clones, 83% of them singletons. This clonotype was obtained from a human donor in a cohort sampled during active COVID-19. Sequencing was performed on peripheral blood. This chain joins TRBV27 and TRBJ1-5; 8 nucleotides match TRBD1. Written as DNA, the CDR3 is TGTGCCAGCAGTGCAAGACAGGGGCAGCCCCAGCATTTT. This encodes CASSARQGQPQHF.